This T cell receptor (beta chain) was captured in a study of cytomegalovirus exposure and HLA in healthy donors. Germline loops: CDR1 SGHTS, CDR2 YDEGEE. With 4 bases clipped from V and 9 bases from J, the junction kept 5 bases outside the gene matches. The CDR3 covers 12 residues. The method was immunoSEQ multiplex PCR; TCRdb's version includes in-frame clones alone and lacks a portion of them. The table includes some 200,000 clones, 70% to 85% detected once. The V gene is TRBV5-8, the J gene TRBJ1-2; TRBD1 agrees at 8 bases. Material: PBMCs. This TCR derives from a woman in her thirties in good health and CMV-seropositive. The CDR3 coding sequence is TGTGCCAGCAGCGCGGACAGGGCACGCTACACCTTC. It encodes CASSADRARYTF.